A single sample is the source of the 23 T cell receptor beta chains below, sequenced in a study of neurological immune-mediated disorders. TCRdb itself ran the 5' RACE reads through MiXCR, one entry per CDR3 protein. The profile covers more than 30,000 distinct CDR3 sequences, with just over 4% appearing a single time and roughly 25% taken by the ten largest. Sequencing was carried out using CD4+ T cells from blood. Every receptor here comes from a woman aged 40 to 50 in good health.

DNA for the CDR3: TGTGCCAGCAGCTTGGCCACAATAAGATCCTACAATGAGCAGTTCTTC. Residues: CASSLATIRSYNEQFF. This chain links TRBV5-6 with TRBJ2-1; D is undetermined. V was shortened by 0 bases and J by 1 base, with 11 bases between the two germline ends. CDR1 is SGHDT, CDR2 YYEEEE, per germline. The CDR3 loop spans 16 amino acids.

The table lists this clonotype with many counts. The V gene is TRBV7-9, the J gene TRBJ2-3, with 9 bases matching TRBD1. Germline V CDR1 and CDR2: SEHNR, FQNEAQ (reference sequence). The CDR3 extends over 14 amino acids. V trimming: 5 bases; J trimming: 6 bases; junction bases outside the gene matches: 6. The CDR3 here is CASSPVGQGDTQYF. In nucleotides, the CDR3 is TGTGCCAGCAGCCCCGTGGGACAGGGCGATACGCAGTATTTT.

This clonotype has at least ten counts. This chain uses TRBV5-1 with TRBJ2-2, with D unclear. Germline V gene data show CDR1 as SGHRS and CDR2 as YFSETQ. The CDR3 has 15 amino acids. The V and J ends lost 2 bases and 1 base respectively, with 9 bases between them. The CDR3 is CASSFKQENTGELFF. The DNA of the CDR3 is TGCGCCAGCAGCTTCAAGCAGGAGAACACCGGGGAGCTGTTTTTT.

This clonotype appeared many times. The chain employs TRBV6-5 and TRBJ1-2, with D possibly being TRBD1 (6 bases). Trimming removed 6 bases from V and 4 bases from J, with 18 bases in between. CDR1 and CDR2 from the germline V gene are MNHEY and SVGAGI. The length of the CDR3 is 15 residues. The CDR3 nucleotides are TGTGCCAGCAGGGGGGGGCCGGGGAACCTCTATGGCTACACCTTC. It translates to CASRGGPGNLYGYTF.

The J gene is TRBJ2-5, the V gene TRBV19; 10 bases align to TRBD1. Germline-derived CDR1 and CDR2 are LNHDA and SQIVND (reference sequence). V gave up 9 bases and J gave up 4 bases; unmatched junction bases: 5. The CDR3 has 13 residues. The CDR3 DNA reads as TGTGCCAGCGAGGACAGGGGGAGAGAGACCCAGTACTTC. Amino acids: CASEDRGRETQYF.

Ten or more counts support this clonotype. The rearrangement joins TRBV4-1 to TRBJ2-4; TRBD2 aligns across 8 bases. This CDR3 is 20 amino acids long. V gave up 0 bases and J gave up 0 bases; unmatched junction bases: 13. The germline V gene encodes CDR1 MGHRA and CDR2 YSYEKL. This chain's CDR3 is CASSQDWTQASGLAKNIQYF. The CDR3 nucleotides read TGCGCCAGCAGCCAAGACTGGACTCAGGCTAGCGGGCTAGCCAAAAACATTCAGTACTTC.

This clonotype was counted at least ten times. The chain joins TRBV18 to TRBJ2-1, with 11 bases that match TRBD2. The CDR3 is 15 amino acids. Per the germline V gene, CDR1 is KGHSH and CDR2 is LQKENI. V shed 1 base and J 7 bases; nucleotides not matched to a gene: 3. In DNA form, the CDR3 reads TGTGCCAGCTCACCACTACTAGCGGGAGTAAATGAGCAGTTCTTC. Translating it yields CASSPLLAGVNEQFF.

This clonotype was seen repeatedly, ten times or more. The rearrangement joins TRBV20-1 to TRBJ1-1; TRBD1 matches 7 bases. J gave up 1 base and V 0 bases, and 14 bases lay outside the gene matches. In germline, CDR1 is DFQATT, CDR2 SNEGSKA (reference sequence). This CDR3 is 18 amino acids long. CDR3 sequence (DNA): TGCAGTGCTAGAGATGCGGGACAGAAGTTATTTGGGAACACTGAAGCTTTCTTT. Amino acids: CSARDAGQKLFGNTEAFF.

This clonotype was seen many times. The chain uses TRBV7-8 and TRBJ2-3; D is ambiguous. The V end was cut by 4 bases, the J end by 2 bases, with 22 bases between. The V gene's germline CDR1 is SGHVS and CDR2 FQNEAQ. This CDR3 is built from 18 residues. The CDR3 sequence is CASSSTIDGQKITDTQYF. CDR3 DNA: TGTGCCAGCAGCTCTACTATCGACGGTCAGAAAATCACAGATACGCAGTATTTT.

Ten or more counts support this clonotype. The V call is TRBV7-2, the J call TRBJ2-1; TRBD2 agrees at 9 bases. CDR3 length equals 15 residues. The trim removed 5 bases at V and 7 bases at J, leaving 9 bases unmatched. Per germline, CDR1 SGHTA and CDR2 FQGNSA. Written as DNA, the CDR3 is TGTGCCAGCAGCCGGCGGGAGGGCGGTTATAATGAGCAGTTCTTC. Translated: CASSRREGGYNEQFF.

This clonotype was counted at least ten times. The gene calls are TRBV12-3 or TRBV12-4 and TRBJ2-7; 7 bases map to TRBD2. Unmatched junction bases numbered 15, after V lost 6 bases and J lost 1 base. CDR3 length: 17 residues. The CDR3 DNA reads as TGTGCCAGCAGCGCCTCCCCCCTAGCGGTATTATCCTACGAGCAGTACTTC. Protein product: CASSASPLAVLSYEQYF.

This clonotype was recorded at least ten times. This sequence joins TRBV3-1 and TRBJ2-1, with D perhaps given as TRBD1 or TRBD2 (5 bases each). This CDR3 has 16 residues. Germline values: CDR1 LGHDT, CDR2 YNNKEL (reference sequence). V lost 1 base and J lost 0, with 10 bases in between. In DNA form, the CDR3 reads TGTGCCAGCAGCCAAGCCCGGGGCGGCTCCTACAATGAGCAGTTCTTC. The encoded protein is CASSQARGGSYNEQFF.

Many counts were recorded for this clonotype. CDR3: CSARSGGSTDTQYF. The CDR3 DNA sequence: TGCAGTGCTAGGTCGGGGGGGAGCACAGATACGCAGTATTTT. V usage is TRBV20-1 and J usage is TRBJ2-3, with 8 bases aligning to TRBD2. The CDR3 spans 14 residues. The V gene's germline CDR1 is DFQATT and CDR2 SNEGSKA (reference sequence). V lost 3 bases, J lost 0 bases, and 2 bases stayed unmatched.

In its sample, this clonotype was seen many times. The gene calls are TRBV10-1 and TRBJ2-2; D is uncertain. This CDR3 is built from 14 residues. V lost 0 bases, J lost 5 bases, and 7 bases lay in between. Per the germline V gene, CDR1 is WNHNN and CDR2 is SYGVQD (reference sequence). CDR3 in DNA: TGCGCCAGCAGTGAGTCGTTCCAAACCGGGGAGCTGTTTTTT. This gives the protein CASSESFQTGELFF.

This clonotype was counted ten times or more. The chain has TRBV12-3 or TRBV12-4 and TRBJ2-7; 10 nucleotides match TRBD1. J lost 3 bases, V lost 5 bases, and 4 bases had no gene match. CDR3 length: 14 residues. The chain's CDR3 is CASSPRTGGYEQYF. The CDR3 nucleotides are TGTGCCAGCAGTCCGAGGACAGGGGGCTACGAGCAGTACTTC.

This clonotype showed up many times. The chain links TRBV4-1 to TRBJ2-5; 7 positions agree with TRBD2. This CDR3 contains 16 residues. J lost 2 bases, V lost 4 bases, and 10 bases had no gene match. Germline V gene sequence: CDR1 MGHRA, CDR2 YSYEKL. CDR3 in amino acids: CASSPGPPSGQETQYF. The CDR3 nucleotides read TGCGCCAGCAGCCCCGGTCCCCCTAGCGGACAAGAGACCCAGTACTTC.

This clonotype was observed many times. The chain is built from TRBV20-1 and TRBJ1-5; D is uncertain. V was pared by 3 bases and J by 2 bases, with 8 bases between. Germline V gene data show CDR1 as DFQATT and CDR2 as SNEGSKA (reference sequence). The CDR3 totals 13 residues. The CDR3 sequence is CSASWSGNQPQHF. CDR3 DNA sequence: TGCAGTGCTAGTTGGTCAGGCAATCAGCCCCAGCATTTT.

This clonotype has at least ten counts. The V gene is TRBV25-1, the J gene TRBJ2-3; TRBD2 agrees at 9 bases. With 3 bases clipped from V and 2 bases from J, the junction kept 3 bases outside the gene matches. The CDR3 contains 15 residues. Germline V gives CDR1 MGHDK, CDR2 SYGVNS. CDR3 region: CASSDSGGITDTQYF. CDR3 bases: TGTGCCAGCAGTGACAGCGGGGGGATCACAGATACGCAGTATTTT.

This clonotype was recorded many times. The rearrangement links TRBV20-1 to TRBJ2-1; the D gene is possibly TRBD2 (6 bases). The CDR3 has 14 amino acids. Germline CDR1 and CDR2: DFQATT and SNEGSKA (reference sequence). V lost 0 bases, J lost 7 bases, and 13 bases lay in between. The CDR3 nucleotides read TGCAGTGCTAGAGATCCGAAGACTAGGAATGAGCAGTTCTTC. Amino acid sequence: CSARDPKTRNEQFF.

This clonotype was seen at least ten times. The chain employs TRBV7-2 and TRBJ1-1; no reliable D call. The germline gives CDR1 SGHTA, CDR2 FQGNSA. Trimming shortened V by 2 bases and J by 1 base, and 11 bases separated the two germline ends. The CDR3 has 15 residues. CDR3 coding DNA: TGTGCCAGCAGCTTATACTGGGTTGGGAACACTGAAGCTTTCTTT. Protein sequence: CASSLYWVGNTEAFF.

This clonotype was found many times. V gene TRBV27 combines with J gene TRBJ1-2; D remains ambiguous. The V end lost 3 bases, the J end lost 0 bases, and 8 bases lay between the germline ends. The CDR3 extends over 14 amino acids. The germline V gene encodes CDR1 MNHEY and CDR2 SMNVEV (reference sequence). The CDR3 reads CASSFRAANYGYTF. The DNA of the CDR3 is TGTGCCAGCAGTTTTCGGGCAGCTAACTATGGCTACACCTTC.

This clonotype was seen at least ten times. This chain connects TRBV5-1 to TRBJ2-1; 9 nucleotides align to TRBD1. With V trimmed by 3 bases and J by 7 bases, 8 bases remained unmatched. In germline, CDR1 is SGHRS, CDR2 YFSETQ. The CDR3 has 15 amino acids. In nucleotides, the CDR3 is TGCGCCAGCAGCTCCTTGGACAGGGGTCTGAATGAGCAGTTCTTC. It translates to CASSSLDRGLNEQFF.

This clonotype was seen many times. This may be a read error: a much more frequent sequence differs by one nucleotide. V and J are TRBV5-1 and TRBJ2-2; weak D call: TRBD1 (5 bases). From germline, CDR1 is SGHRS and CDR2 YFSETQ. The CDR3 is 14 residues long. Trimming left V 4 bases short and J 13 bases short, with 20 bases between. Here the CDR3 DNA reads TGCGCCAGCAGCCCTCAGGACAACACTTTTTTGCTGTTTTTT. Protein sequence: CASSPQDNTFLLFF.